A selection of T cell receptor beta chains follows, all from one sample in a study of T cell responses to AZD1222 COVID-19 vaccine. Clones were read by immunoSEQ multiplex PCR, and TCRdb kept only the in-frame ones, dropping some. The table lists about 59,000 clones, around 83% of them singletons. Sequencing used peripheral blood, obtained on day 0 of AZD1222 vaccination. The receptors were gathered from an adult in good health. Each CDR3 is given with its conserved first and last residue. The order of the fields is V gene, J gene, CDR3 protein.

TRBV29-1	TRBJ1-5	CSVQGTGYNQPQHF
TRBV5-1	TRBJ2-3	CASSGGQRTDTQYF
TRBV6-2/TRBV6-3	TRBJ2-7	CASSYGSGAFSYEQYF
TRBV18	TRBJ1-4	CASSPGFLNEKLFF
TRBV7-9	TRBJ1-2	CASSLGPGTGYGYTF
TRBV4-1	TRBJ2-1	CASRGTGDNEQFF
TRBV19	TRBJ1-2	CASSTPGSPFVYGYTF
TRBV4-3	TRBJ2-1	CASSQDLTPQQFF
TRBV7-9	TRBJ1-1	CASSSIGGHTEAFF
TRBV7-2	TRBJ1-6	CASNRGQGRSPLHF
TRBV7-2	TRBJ1-1	CASSPRRGLGTEAFF
TRBV4-1	TRBJ2-1	CASSRSQSGTSAELLNEQFF
TRBV10-3	TRBJ1-1	CAVEQGGGGTEAFF
TRBV11-3	TRBJ1-1	CASSLGPLSEAFF
TRBV6-4	TRBJ1-4	CASSGNDEKLFF
TRBV5-6	TRBJ1-1	CASSSRWGTGLTEAFF
TRBV5-1	TRBJ2-5	CASKAGQETQYF
TRBV2	TRBJ1-5	CASSPGTGYSNQPQHF
TRBV7-3	TRBJ1-1	CASSQGGPRVGEAFF
TRBV18	TRBJ1-1	CASSPLSKPSGTANTEAFF
TRBV4-3	TRBJ1-2	CASSQGLPPNGYTF
TRBV4-1	TRBJ1-6	CASSSGTGGLSYNSPLHF
TRBV5-1	TRBJ2-1	CASGLAEPYNEQFF
TRBV6-6	TRBJ1-6	CASTPGPLLPLHF
TRBV19	TRBJ1-2	CASRAGPRDYGYTF
TRBV15	TRBJ1-3	CATSSVIRQGARNTIYF
TRBV10-1	TRBJ1-2	CASISTGGVYGYTF
TRBV28	TRBJ1-1	CASSFLLKRVEAFF
TRBV12-3/TRBV12-4	TRBJ1-1	CASRSMNTEAFF
TRBV19	TRBJ2-6	CASNKGQLRGANVLTF
TRBV19	TRBJ1-2	CASSRFSEGSGYGYTF
TRBV7-2	TRBJ2-2	CASSLMPGGNTGELFF
TRBV7-2	TRBJ2-1	CASSFSSGSFSEQFF
TRBV28	TRBJ2-3	CASSLWGTRTDTQYF
TRBV5-1	TRBJ2-3	CASSRDRGADTQYF
TRBV29-1	TRBJ2-6	CSVTRTGANVLTF
TRBV4-3	TRBJ1-3	CASSQDRIGIGNTIYF
TRBV5-1	TRBJ1-6	CASSSESSYNSPLHF
TRBV4-2	TRBJ2-2	CASSKGEGTGELFF
TRBV12-5	TRBJ2-5	CASGGYSGAETQYF
TRBV7-9	TRBJ2-2	CASSLGGGTGELFF
TRBV25-1	TRBJ2-5	CASSELGKREETQYF
TRBV7-3	TRBJ2-2	CASSPQQNTGELFF
TRBV5-4	TRBJ2-7	CASTSLAGEKNEQYF
TRBV9	TRBJ2-7	CASSKGVGIYPYEQYF
TRBV16	TRBJ1-4	CASSYTGGADEKLFF
TRBV28	TRBJ2-5	CASSPPTSGTKTQYF
TRBV6-6	TRBJ1-6	CASSRQGENSPLHF
TRBV27	TRBJ2-7	CASSFFQGYEQYF
TRBV5-1	TRBJ1-6	CASSSGQGASPLHF